These 8 T cell receptor beta chains share one sample of origin, sequenced in a study of shared clonotypes between healthy human individuals. Only in-frame clones appear in the TCRdb table, and some are missing; sequencing was by immunoSEQ multiplex PCR. The sample records under 600,000 clones, roughly 79% being singletons. The sample consisted of PBMCs. The receptors originated from a woman between 40 and 50 years old in good health. Some clones in this sample may be carry-over from other donors' samples.

This clone was seen more than once but under ten times. The chain joins TRBV5-4 to TRBJ2-5; 7 positions match TRBD1. The ends lost 4 bases at V and 4 bases at J; junction bases unmatched: 4. Germline assignment: CDR1 SGHNT and CDR2 YYREEE (reference sequence). The CDR3 is made up of 13 amino acids. CDR3 residues: CASSRDRAETQYF. The CDR3 DNA is TGTGCCAGCAGCCGTGACAGGGCAGAGACCCAGTACTTC. Full variable domain (outside the CDR3, taken from reference TRBV5-4 and TRBJ2-5): ETGVTQSPTHLIKTRGQQVTLRCSSQSGHNTVSWYQQALGQGPQFIFQYYREEENGRGNFPPRFSGLQFPNYSSELNVNALELDDSALYLCASSRDRAETQYFGPGTRLLVL.

This clone was recorded once. This sequence may be a read error, since a much larger clone differs from it by one base. The J gene is TRBJ2-1, the V gene TRBV6-6; D gene ambiguous. Germline V gene data show CDR1 as MNHNY and CDR2 as SVGAGI (reference sequence). The length of the CDR3 is 14 residues. CDR3 protein: CAGSYSRVYNEQFF. The CDR3 DNA sequence: TGTGCCGGCAGTTACTCACGGGTCTACAATGAGCAGTTCTTC.

This sequence joins TRBV10-3 and TRBJ2-1, with D maybe TRBD1 (6 bases). Germline CDR1 reads ENHRY; CDR2 reads SYGVKD. The CDR3 has 14 residues. The V and J ends lost 10 bases and 0 bases respectively, with 13 bases between them. CDR3 nucleotides: TGTGCCACCACCCTGGACAGCTCCTACAATGAGCAGTTCTTC. Amino acid sequence: CATTLDSSYNEQFF.

This chain connects TRBV15 to TRBJ1-1; D call uncertain. The germline V and J ends were trimmed by 3 bases and 1 base, with 12 bases remaining between them. The germline gives CDR1 LNHNV, CDR2 YYDKDF (reference sequence). The CDR3 is made up of 15 amino acids. The CDR3 region is CATSSGLTSNTEAFF. The CDR3 region has the DNA TGTGCCACCAGCAGCGGACTCACCTCGAACACTGAAGCTTTCTTT.

The rearrangement uses TRBV10-3 and TRBJ2-3, with 7 bases lining up with TRBD2. Germline CDR1 is ENHRY and CDR2 is SYGVKD. This CDR3 is built from 15 residues. The V segment lost 6 bases and the J segment 6 bases; nucleotides outside the gene matches: 12. This CDR3 reads CAIRNAQWEGDTQYF. In DNA, the CDR3 is TGTGCCATCAGAAATGCACAATGGGAGGGGGATACGCAGTATTTT.

The chain joins TRBV19 to TRBJ2-7, with D possibly being TRBD1 (6 bases). The V gene lost 6 bases and the J gene lost 2 bases, with 17 bases spanning the gap. This CDR3 has 15 residues. Germline CDR1 reads LNHDA; CDR2 reads SQIVND (reference sequence). The CDR3 sequence: CASSPLPDSPYEQYF. The CDR3 DNA reads TGTGCCAGTAGCCCTCTTCCGGACAGCCCCTACGAGCAGTACTTC.

This clone was seen more than once but under ten times. The gene calls are TRBV11-2 and TRBJ2-1; 10 positions match TRBD2. Germline CDR1 reads SGHAT; CDR2 reads FQNNGV. Unmatched junction bases numbered 6, after V lost 0 bases and J lost 4 bases. There are 17 residues in the CDR3. Here the CDR3 reads CASSLEGTSGKYNEQFF. The CDR3 DNA reads as TGTGCCAGCAGCTTAGAAGGTACTAGCGGGAAATACAATGAGCAGTTCTTC.

The chain uses TRBV21-1 and TRBJ2-7; the D segment call TRBD1 is taken from the table without a DNA check. TRBV21-1 is a documented pseudogene. CDR3 length: 15 residues. Written as DNA, the CDR3 is TGTGCCAGCAGCAAAGTTGGGGACAGATCCTACGAGCAGTACTTC. Translating gives CASSKVGDRSYEQYF.